Listed here are 17 T cell receptor beta chains from one sample, sequenced in a study of shared clonotypes between healthy human individuals (dated by TCRdb to the early 2020s). CD8 naive samples were CD45RO-negative cells positively selected for CCR7, giving a CD45RA+CCR7+ population that excluded TemRA cells. The protocol used for the library was the immunoSEQ multiplex PCR assay. Imported from immuneACCESS, the table was reduced by TCRdb to in-frame sequences with V and J called. These copies leave out some clones; in studies compared against another copy, an unresolved V gene accounts for under half, and the cause of the remainder is not known. The sample table records millions of clones; about 95% of these occur just once. The ten largest clones add up to 0.9% to 1.4% of the sample. Sequencing was performed on naive CD8+ T cells sorted from blood. The cell subset or site label of this sample denotes: CD45RA+CCR7+. Receptors originate from a young man in good health.

The chain links TRBV27 to TRBJ2-7; D might be TRBD2 (6 bases). Germline CDR1 MNHEY, CDR2 SMNVEV (reference sequence). Trimming took off 6 bases at V and 3 bases at J, with 18 bases between the two ends. CDR3 length: 15 amino acids. The CDR3 sequence is CASRDSGGGYYEQYF. The CDR3, as DNA: TGTGCCAGCAGAGATAGCGGAGGCGGTTACTACGAGCAGTACTTC.

The V call is TRBV7-6, the J call TRBJ2-3, with D perhaps matching TRBD1 or TRBD2 (5 bases each). Germline CDR1 and CDR2: SGHVS and FNYEAQ. V lost 0 bases and J lost 0, with 16 bases in between. CDR3 size: 18 residues. The CDR3, as DNA: TGTGCCAGCAGCTTAGCAGCCGGGGCGGGTCCTAGCACAGATACGCAGTATTTT. It encodes CASSLAAGAGPSTDTQYF. The full variable domain, with the rest looked up from reference TRBV7-6 and TRBJ2-3, is GAGVSQSPRYKVTKRGQDVALRCDPISGHVSLYWYRQALGQGPEFLTYFNYEAQQDKSGLPNDRFSAERPEGSISTLTIQRTEQRDSAMYRCASSLAAGAGPSTDTQYFGPGTRLTVL.

The gene calls are TRBV30 and TRBJ2-7, with D unclear. V was pared by 2 bases and J by 1 base, with 15 bases between. The CDR3 loop spans 15 amino acids. Germline CDR1 is GTSNPN and CDR2 is SVGIG (reference sequence). This CDR3 is CAWSLWFGESYEQYF. CDR3 nucleotide sequence: TGTGCCTGGAGTTTGTGGTTCGGAGAATCCTACGAGCAGTACTTC. The whole variable domain, filled in from reference TRBV30 and TRBJ2-7, reads SQTIHQWPATLVQPVGSPLSLECTVEGTSNPNLYWYRQAAGRGLQLLFYSVGIGQISSEVPQNLSASRPQDRQFILSSKKLLLSDSGFYLCAWSLWFGESYEQYFGPGTRLTVT.

The rearrangement joins TRBV9 to TRBJ2-3, with D possibly being TRBD2 (6 bases). Per the germline V gene, CDR1 is SGDLS and CDR2 is YYNGEE. The CDR3 consists of 15 residues. The V end was cut by 3 bases, the J end by 4 bases, with 15 bases between. The CDR3 here is CASSEDGRVPDTQYF. The CDR3 nucleotides read TGTGCCAGCAGCGAGGACGGGAGAGTCCCAGATACGCAGTATTTT.

The V and J genes are TRBV9 and TRBJ1-3; D uncertain. This CDR3 spans 13 amino acids. The germline V gene encodes CDR1 SGDLS and CDR2 YYNGEE. The V gene lost 4 bases and the J gene lost 4 bases, with 9 bases spanning the gap. This CDR3 reads CASSPPQGNTIYF. CDR3 DNA: TGTGCCAGCAGCCCTCCCCAGGGAAACACCATATATTTT.

This clone was detected once. The V call is TRBV30, the J call TRBJ1-5; no definite D call. The ends were cut back, 0 bases at V and 3 bases at J, with 6 bases in the middle. The germline V gene encodes CDR1 GTSNPN and CDR2 SVGIG (reference sequence). This CDR3 has 13 residues. The CDR3 protein is CAWSVEVNQPQHF. CDR3 DNA sequence: TGTGCCTGGAGTGTGGAGGTCAATCAGCCCCAGCATTTT.

This sequence joins TRBV27 and TRBJ2-4; 7 bases agree with TRBD2. J gave up 10 bases and V 2 bases, and 5 bases lay outside the gene matches. Looked up from germline, CDR1 is MNHEY and CDR2 is SMNVEV (reference sequence). The CDR3 contains 13 residues. CDR3 sequence: CASSLGLADIQYF. CDR3 coding DNA: TGTGCCAGCAGTTTAGGGCTAGCGGATATTCAGTACTTC.

The V call is TRBV4-1, the J call TRBJ2-3, with no clear D. V dropped 1 base and J dropped 2 bases, with 7 bases sitting between them. The CDR3 covers 14 residues. Germline CDR1 is MGHRA and CDR2 is YSYEKL. The CDR3 DNA is TGCGCCAGCAGCCAAGTACACACCACAGATACGCAGTATTTT. It is translated as CASSQVHTTDTQYF.

The V call is TRBV5-6, the J call TRBJ2-3, with a possible D match to TRBD1 (5 bases). With 0 bases removed from V and 4 bases from J, the gap between germline ends came to 12 bases. The CDR3 sequence is 15 residues long. Per the germline V gene, CDR1 is SGHDT and CDR2 is YYEEEE. The CDR3 is CASSLAVAGSDTQYF. The CDR3 DNA reads TGTGCCAGCAGCTTGGCCGTGGCAGGGTCAGATACGCAGTATTTT.

The chain recombines TRBV30 with TRBJ2-5, with 14 bases fitting TRBD2. V trimming: 3 bases; J trimming: 2 bases; junction bases outside the gene matches: 11. This CDR3 is built from 18 residues. Germline V gene sequence: CDR1 GTSNPN, CDR2 SVGIG (reference sequence). CDR3 loop: CAWSGGGLAGVWQETQYF. CDR3 DNA sequence: TGTGCCTGGAGCGGGGGGGGACTAGCGGGAGTTTGGCAAGAGACCCAGTACTTC.

V usage is TRBV15 and J usage is TRBJ2-7; D might be TRBD1 (6 bases). Trimming removed 3 bases at V and 3 bases at J, with 9 bases between. Germline CDR1 LNHNV, CDR2 YYDKDF (reference sequence). CDR3 length: 13 residues. The CDR3 DNA reads as TGTGCCACCAGCAGCGGGACATACTACGAGCAGTACTTC. It specifies CATSSGTYYEQYF.

The J gene is TRBJ2-2, the V gene TRBV27; D is unclear. The germline gives CDR1 MNHEY, CDR2 SMNVEV (reference sequence). The CDR3 is made up of 14 amino acids. Trimming cost V 7 bases and J 3 bases, with 12 bases left between them. CDR3 residues: CASMSLGHTGELFF. CDR3 nucleotides: TGTGCCAGCATGTCCCTAGGTCACACCGGGGAGCTGTTTTTT.

V is TRBV15 and J is TRBJ2-2, with D uncertain. The length of the CDR3 is 15 residues. Trimming cost V 3 bases and J 4 bases, with 12 bases left between them. The germline CDR1 and CDR2 sequences are LNHNV and YYDKDF (reference sequence). CDR3 region: CATSRAWSGTGELFF. The CDR3 bases are TGTGCCACCAGCAGGGCCTGGTCTGGCACCGGGGAGCTGTTTTTT.

The chain carries TRBV2 and TRBJ1-1; 7 bases are shared with TRBD1. J lost 4 bases, V lost 3 bases, and 17 bases had no gene match. Germline V gene sequence: CDR1 SNHLY, CDR2 FYNNEI. There are 18 residues in the CDR3. The CDR3 DNA is TGTGCCAGCAGTGAGGCCCCACCAGGGGGTGAGGGGTCCACTGAAGCTTTCTTT. Its translation: CASSEAPPGGEGSTEAFF.

This clone was detected a few times. Within the sample, other DNA sequences also encode this same CDR3. V is TRBV5-8 and J is TRBJ2-7; no clear D. The CDR3 runs to 11 residues. Germline lookup yields CDR1 SGHTS and CDR2 YDEGEE. V was clipped by 0 bases and J by 3 bases, with 1 base between them. Here the CDR3 DNA reads TGTGCCAGCAGCTTGGACTACGAGCAGTACTTC. Translated, it gives CASSLDYEQYF.

This rearrangement joins TRBV4-2 to TRBJ2-4, with 9 bases aligning to TRBD2. CDR3 length: 13 amino acids. J lost 15 bases, V lost 1 base, and 7 bases had no gene match. Germline loops: CDR1 LGHNA, CDR2 YNFKEQ. Written as DNA, the CDR3 is TGTGCCAGCAGCCAAGGCTTAGCGGGGGTGCCGTACTTC. Its protein is CASSQGLAGVPYF.

V and J are TRBV5-5 and TRBJ2-7; TRBD2 agrees at 8 bases. Germline V gene lookup returns CDR1 SGHKS and CDR2 YYEKEE (reference sequence). CDR3 length equals 15 residues. V gave up 2 bases and J gave up 4 bases; unmatched junction bases: 8. The CDR3 here is CASSFGGRTSYEQYF. The CDR3 nucleotides are TGTGCCAGCAGCTTTGGCGGGAGGACCTCGTACGAGCAGTACTTC.